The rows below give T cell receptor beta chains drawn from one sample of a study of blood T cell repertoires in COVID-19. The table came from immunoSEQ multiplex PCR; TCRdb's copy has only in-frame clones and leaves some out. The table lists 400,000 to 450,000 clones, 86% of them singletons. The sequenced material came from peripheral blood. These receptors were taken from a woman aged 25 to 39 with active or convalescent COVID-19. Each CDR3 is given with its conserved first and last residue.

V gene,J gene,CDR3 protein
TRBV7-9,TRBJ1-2,CASSSTDYGYTF
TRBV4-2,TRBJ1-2,CASSQEIGAPQGYTF
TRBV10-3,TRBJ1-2,CAISDRGEYGYTF
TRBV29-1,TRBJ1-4,CSVYTDREKLFF
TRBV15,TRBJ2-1,CATSRDGLNNEQFF
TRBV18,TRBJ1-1,CASSPDPDRLNTEAFF
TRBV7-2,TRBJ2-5,CASNPTVSQETQYF
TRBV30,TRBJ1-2,CAWSVGTGVWSYTF
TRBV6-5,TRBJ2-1,CASSYVLPDRVNEQFF
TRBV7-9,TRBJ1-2,CASSLGQFDSNYGYTF
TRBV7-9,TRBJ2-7,CASSLAGGTYEQYF
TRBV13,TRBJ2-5,CASSPRTSGGAGKTQYF
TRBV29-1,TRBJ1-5,CSVEVWENQPQHF
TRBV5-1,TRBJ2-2,CASSYLERRLRGGELFF
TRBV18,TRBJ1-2,CASSPGADYGYTF
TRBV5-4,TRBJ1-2,CASSLGEVQNYGYTF
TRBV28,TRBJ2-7,CASSPRLAGPSYEQYF
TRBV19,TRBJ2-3,CASSATGVDTQYF
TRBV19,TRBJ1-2,CASSILSGGRDGYTF
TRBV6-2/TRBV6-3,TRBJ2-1,CASSYPGLAGVVTASYNEQFF
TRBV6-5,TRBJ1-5,CASGRWSNQPQHF
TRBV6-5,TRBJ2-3,CASMRQGRVADTQYF
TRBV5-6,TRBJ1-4,CASSVDREETNEKLFF
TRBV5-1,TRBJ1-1,CASSLDTYTEAFF
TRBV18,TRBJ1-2,CASSPPMTGSYGYTF
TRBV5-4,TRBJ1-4,CASSLGGGTNEKLFF
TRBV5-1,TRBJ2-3,CASSRTVTGADTQYF
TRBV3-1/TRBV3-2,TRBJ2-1,CASSQGRGEQFF
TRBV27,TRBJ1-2,CASSLQGYGYTF
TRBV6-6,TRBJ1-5,CASSTPGGQPQHF
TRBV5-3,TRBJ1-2,CARSPRGVGQGGSYGYTF
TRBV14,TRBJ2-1,CASSPRGTNEQFF
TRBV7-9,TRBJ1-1,CASRPGQNTEAFF
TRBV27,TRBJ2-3,CASSWEGTSGYSDTQYF
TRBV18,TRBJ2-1,CASSPQETGLNEQFF
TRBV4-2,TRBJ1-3,CASSQDRAASGNTIYF
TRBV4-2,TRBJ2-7,CASSQEFDAGYEQYF
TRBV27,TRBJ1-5,CASSSTGTGYSNQPQHF
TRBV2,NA,CASRGPPGDEQYF
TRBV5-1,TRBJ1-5,CASSLTAGGGNQPQHF
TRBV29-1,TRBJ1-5,CSVGQGANGNQPQHF
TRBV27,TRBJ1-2,CASSEQGDYGYTF
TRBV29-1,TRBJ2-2,CSVDPQGSGELFF
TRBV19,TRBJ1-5,CASSIAQGANQPQHF
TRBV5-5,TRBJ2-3,CASSRRLAGGFTDTQYF
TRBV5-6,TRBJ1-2,CASSSGTGLSYGYTF
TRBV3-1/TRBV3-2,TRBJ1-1,CASSQGTSRNTEAFF
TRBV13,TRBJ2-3,CASSGRDRGTDTQYF
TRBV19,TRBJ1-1,CASSTGTANTEAFF
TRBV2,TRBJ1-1,CARGQENTEAFF
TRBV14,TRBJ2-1,CASSQVLFVGQGSNEQFF
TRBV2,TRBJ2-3,CASRIPGLAGARSPDTQYF
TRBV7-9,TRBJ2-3,CASSTRQGAGTDTQYF
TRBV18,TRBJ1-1,CASSPESGTEAFF
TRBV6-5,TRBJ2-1,CASSSQQEYRLFF
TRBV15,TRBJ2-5,CATSRDQTTSVPQYF
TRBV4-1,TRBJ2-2,CASSLMLSGEAGELFF
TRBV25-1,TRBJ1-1,CACRGGLGSEAFF
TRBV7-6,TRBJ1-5,CASSSSPEGNQPQHF
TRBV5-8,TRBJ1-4,CASSLIQGTNEKLFF